These T cell receptor beta chains were read from a single sample in a study of T cell repertoires in cytomegalovirus infection. TCRdb passed the reads through MiXCR, listing each CDR3 protein once. Of around 280,000 distinct CDR3 sequences detected, roughly an eighth appear once; the ten largest clones hold 7.5% to 10%. The specimen sequenced was PBMCs. The receptor set was obtained from a human donor in good health (CMV status not recorded). Some clones in this sample may be carry-over from other donors' samples. CDR3s include the opening cysteine and the closing phenylalanine or tryptophan. A D gene is named only where the DNA matches it firmly. Where a row states a size, it is once, few, many or the class of an expanded clone; other rows omit it.

J gene,D gene,clone size,V gene,CDR3 DNA,CDR3 protein
TRBJ1-5,-,many,TRBV7-2,TGTGCCAGCAGCTTATTTCCGGGGGGGACAACCTGGCAGCCCCAGCATTTT,CASSLFPGGTTWQPQHF
TRBJ2-1,TRBD1,-,TRBV20-1,TGCAGTGCTCCGACAGGGGGACGGAGCAATGGGCAGTTCTTC,CSAPTGGRSNGQFF
TRBJ2-3,TRBD1,few,TRBV11-3,TGTGCCAGCAGCTCAACCGGGACAGGGGGAATGGATACGCAGTATTTT,CASSSTGTGGMDTQYF
TRBJ2-3,-,-,TRBV11-2,TGTGCCAGCAGCTTAGGCCCGGGGGCAGATACGCAGTATTTT,CASSLGPGADTQYF
TRBJ1-5,-,few,TRBV6-4,TGTGCCAGCAGCGCCCTGTTGGGGGATAGCAATCAGCCCCAGCATTTT,CASSALLGDSNQPQHF
TRBJ2-3,-,-,TRBV10-3,TGTGCCATCAGTGTGGTGGGGGCTTCTAGCACAGATACGCAGTATTTT,CAISVVGASSTDTQYF
TRBJ1-2,-,many,TRBV2,TGTGCCAGCAGTGAAGGGGGATGGGGCTATGGCTACACCTTC,CASSEGGWGYGYTF
TRBJ2-3,TRBD2,-,TRBV6-4,TGTGCCAGCAGTGAATCCTTAGCGGGAAACATCGATACGCAGTATTTT,CASSESLAGNIDTQYF
TRBJ2-7,TRBD2,many,TRBV7-3,TGTGCCAGCAGCCCAAGCGGGGGGCACGAGCAGTACTTC,CASSPSGGHEQYF
TRBJ2-1,-,many,TRBV4-2,TGTGCCAGCAGCCAATTCGTGGGAGGCTCCTACAATGAGCAGTTCTTC,CASSQFVGGSYNEQFF
TRBJ1-1,-,-,TRBV6-1,TGTGCCAGCAGTGAACGTTTGTCGGGGGCGCTGAACACTGAAGCTTTCTTT,CASSERLSGALNTEAFF
TRBJ2-3,TRBD2,many,TRBV10-2,TGCGCCACCGCGGGACTAGCGGGGACAGATACGCAGTATTTT,CATAGLAGTDTQYF
TRBJ2-1,-,many,TRBV7-9,TGTGCCAGCAGCCCGGGACGGACCTACAATGAGCAGTTCTTC,CASSPGRTYNEQFF
TRBJ1-1,TRBD1,-,TRBV14,TGTGCCAGCAGCGTATGGGACAGGGGAAGCACTGAAGCTTTCTTT,CASSVWDRGSTEAFF
TRBJ2-6,-,-,TRBV28,TGTGCCAGCAGATCGACAGCCTCTGGGGCCAACATCCTGACTTTC,CASRSTASGANILTF
TRBJ2-1,-,many,TRBV7-2,TGTGCCAGCAGCTTAGTAGAGGGGGGAAAGCAGTTCTTC,CASSLVEGGKQFF
TRBJ2-7,TRBD1,many,TRBV28,TGTGCCAGCAGTTTAGGACAGGGATACCACGAGCAGTACTTC,CASSLGQGYHEQYF
TRBJ1-5,TRBD1,few,TRBV27,TGTGCCAGCAGAACCGGGACAGGGGATAGCAATCAGCCCCAGCATTTT,CASRTGTGDSNQPQHF
TRBJ2-1,-,-,TRBV11-3,TGTGCCAGCTCCACGGCAGGGTTGCCCTACAATGAGCAGTTCTTC,CASSTAGLPYNEQFF
TRBJ2-1,TRBD2,many,TRBV4-3,TGCGCCAGCAGCCAAGATCTGTCTTATAGCGGGAGTGGAAATGAGCAGTTCTTC,CASSQDLSYSGSGNEQFF
TRBJ1-5,-,many,TRBV7-2,TGTGCCAGCAGCTTAACGGTCAGCCCAAATCAGCCCCAGCATTTT,CASSLTVSPNQPQHF
TRBJ1-5,TRBD1,-,TRBV20-1,TGCAGTGCTACCGGGGACAGCTTCAATCAGCCCCAGCATTTT,CSATGDSFNQPQHF
TRBJ2-3,-,-,TRBV15,TGTGCCACCAGCAGGGATACAGGGTCAGGGGATACGCAGTATTTT,CATSRDTGSGDTQYF
TRBJ1-5,-,few,TRBV28,TGTGCCAGCTCGGGCCTTGATAGCAATCAGCCCCAGCATTTT,CASSGLDSNQPQHF
TRBJ2-7,-,many,TRBV7-3,TGTGCCAGCAGCTTAAATCCCAGGGACGAGCAGTACTTC,CASSLNPRDEQYF
TRBJ1-5,-,many,TRBV7-2,TGTGCCAGCAGGCTTGCCGGGGCTAGCAATCAGCCCCAGCATTTT,CASRLAGASNQPQHF
TRBJ1-2,-,many,TRBV20-1,TGCAGTGCTAGAGAAGGATCAGGGAGGCACTATGGCTACACCTTC,CSAREGSGRHYGYTF
TRBJ1-2,-,-,TRBV14,TGTGCCAGCAGCCAAGTTGCGGGGAATGGCTACACCTTC,CASSQVAGNGYTF